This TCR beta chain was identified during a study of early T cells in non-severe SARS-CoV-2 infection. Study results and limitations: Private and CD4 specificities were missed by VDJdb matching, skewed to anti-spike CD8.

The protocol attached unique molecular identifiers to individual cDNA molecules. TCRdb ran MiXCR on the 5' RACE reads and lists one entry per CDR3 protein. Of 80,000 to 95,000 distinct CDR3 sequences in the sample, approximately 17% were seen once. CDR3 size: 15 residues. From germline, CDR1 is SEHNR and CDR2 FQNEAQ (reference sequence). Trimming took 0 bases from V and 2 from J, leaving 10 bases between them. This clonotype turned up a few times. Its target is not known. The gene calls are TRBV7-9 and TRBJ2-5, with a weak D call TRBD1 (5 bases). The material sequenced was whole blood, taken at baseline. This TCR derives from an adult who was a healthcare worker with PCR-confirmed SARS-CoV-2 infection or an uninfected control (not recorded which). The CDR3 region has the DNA TGTGCCAGCAGCTTAGCGCAGGGCACACAAGAGACCCAGTACTTC. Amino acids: CASSLAQGTQETQYF. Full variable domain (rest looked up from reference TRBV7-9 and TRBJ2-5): DTGVSQNPRHKITKRGQNVTFRCDPISEHNRLYWYRQTLGQGPEFLTYFQNEAQLEKSRLLSDRFSAERPKGSFSTLEIQRTEQGDSAMYLCASSLAQGTQETQYFGPGTRLLVL.